The T cell receptor (beta chain) described here comes from a study of shared clonotypes between healthy human individuals. Source study methods: ImmunoSEQ junction-only sequences lacked quality scores, so their filtering differed. Generated by immunoSEQ multiplex PCR, the TCRdb table keeps only in-frame clones and is missing some. The DNA was the basis for D and trimming; V, J and clone size are from that table. The sample has over a million clones, 95% to 97% seen once. This receptor was identified in a man aged 30-40 years in good health. The sample was naive CD4+ T cells sorted from blood. Sample subset: CD45RA+ positively selected.

CDR3 nucleotides: TGTGCCAGCAGCTTAGGCGGGATGTACTACGAGCAGTACTTC. Encoded protein: CASSLGGMYYEQYF. V is TRBV7-2 and J is TRBJ2-7; perhaps TRBD2 as D (6 bases). This CDR3 comprises 14 residues. Trimming removed 1 base at V and 3 bases at J, with 10 bases between. Germline assignment: CDR1 SGHTA and CDR2 FQGNSA.